Below are 4 T cell receptor beta chains sequenced from a single sample in a study of early T cells in non-severe SARS-CoV-2 infection. A single record per CDR3 protein comes from TCRdb applying MiXCR to the 5' RACE reads. This table has tens of thousands of distinct CDR3 sequences, 13% appearing once. The material sequenced was whole blood. The receptors were sampled from an adult who was a healthcare worker with PCR-confirmed SARS-CoV-2 infection or an uninfected control (not recorded which).

The V and J genes are TRBV28 and TRBJ1-4; D may be TRBD1 (6 bases). CDR1 and CDR2 (germline): MDHEN, SYDVKM. Trimming left V 2 bases short and J 8 bases short, with 9 bases between. The CDR3 is 13 amino acids. CDR3 sequence reads: CASSLGQLEKLFF. In nucleotides, the CDR3 is TGTGCCAGCAGTTTAGGACAGCTCGAAAAACTGTTTTTT.

This clonotype was found a few times. The chain joins TRBV7-9 to TRBJ2-5; D perhaps matches TRBD1 (6 bases). CDR3 length: 14 residues. With 4 bases removed from V and 5 bases from J, the gap between germline ends came to 14 bases. The germline gives CDR1 SEHNR, CDR2 FQNEAQ (reference sequence). The CDR3 DNA is TGTGCCAGCAGCTCCCACAGGGAATGGGAGACCCAGTACTTC. Translated, it gives CASSSHREWETQYF.

This clonotype was observed at least ten times. The chain links TRBV4-2 to TRBJ2-7; a weak D match, TRBD1 (6 bases). The germline V gene encodes CDR1 LGHNA and CDR2 YNFKEQ. V lost 1 base and J lost 0, with 13 bases in between. This CDR3 contains 16 residues. In DNA, the CDR3 is TGTGCCAGCAGCCAAGCTGCAGGACAGAGCTCCTACGAGCAGTACTTC. This encodes CASSQAAGQSSYEQYF.

This clonotype was detected many times. The chain joins TRBV2 to TRBJ2-1; 9 nucleotides line up with TRBD2. Germline CDR1 SNHLY, CDR2 FYNNEI. After removal of 6 bases from V and 5 bases from J, the junction contained 20 bases not matched to a gene. The CDR3 consists of 19 residues. In DNA, the CDR3 is TGTGCCAGCAGCCAGGGGTGGCTAGCGGGGTCCCCAACCGACAATGAGCAGTTCTTC. Protein: CASSQGWLAGSPTDNEQFF.